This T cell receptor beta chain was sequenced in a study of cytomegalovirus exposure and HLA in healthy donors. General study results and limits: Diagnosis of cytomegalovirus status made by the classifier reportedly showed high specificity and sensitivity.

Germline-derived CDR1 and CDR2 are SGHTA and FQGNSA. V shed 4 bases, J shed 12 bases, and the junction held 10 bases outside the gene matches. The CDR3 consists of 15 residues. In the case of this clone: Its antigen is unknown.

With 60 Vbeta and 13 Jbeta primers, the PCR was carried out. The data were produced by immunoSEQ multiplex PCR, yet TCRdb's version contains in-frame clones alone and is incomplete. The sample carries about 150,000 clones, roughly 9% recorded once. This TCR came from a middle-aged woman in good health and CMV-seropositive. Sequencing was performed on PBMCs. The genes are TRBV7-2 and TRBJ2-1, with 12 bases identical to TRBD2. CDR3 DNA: TGTGCCAGCAGCTACGGACTAGCGGGGAGCCCTAGGCAGTTCTTC. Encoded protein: CASSYGLAGSPRQFF.